The 13 T cell receptor beta chains in this list originate from one sample, sequenced in a study of T cell repertoires in cytomegalovirus infection (dated by TCRdb to between 2018 and 2020). Reads for this sample came from an Illumina HiSeq 1500. TCRdb ran its own pipeline on the public reads, namely fastp trimming at Q25 and MiXCR clone calling, and kept in-frame beta chains. Entries are consolidated by CDR3 protein sequence, retaining the most common genes and DNA. In all, the sample holds approximately 120,000 distinct CDR3 sequences, and around 28% of those were seen once. The top ten hold roughly three quarters of the sample. These receptors' targets are unknown. The treatment or condition label corresponds to: in vitro stimulation with specific CMV peptide epitopes to enrich CMV-specific T cells. Material: CD8+ T cells from cultured PBMCs, obtained from culture after CMV antigen stimulation. Receptors originate from a human donor in good health (CMV status not recorded). Some clones in this sample may be carry-over from other donors' samples.

This clonotype was observed at least ten times. V gene TRBV7-9 combines with J gene TRBJ2-1; TRBD2 aligns across 7 bases. CDR3 length: 17 residues. Germline lookup yields CDR1 SEHNR and CDR2 FQNEAQ (reference sequence). V was pared by 1 base and J by 0 bases, with 6 bases of the junction left unmatched. CDR3 DNA sequence: TGTGCCAGCAGCTTAGAATGGGGAGGGGCCTCCTACAATGAGCAGTTCTTC. This sequence encodes CASSLEWGGASYNEQFF. The entire variable domain, with the rest obtained from reference TRBV7-9 and TRBJ2-1, is as follows: DTGVSQNPRHKITKRGQNVTFRCDPISEHNRLYWYRQTLGQGPEFLTYFQNEAQLEKSRLLSDRFSAERPKGSFSTLEIQRTEQGDSAMYLCASSLEWGGASYNEQFFGPGTRLTVL.

The rearrangement links TRBV6-5 to TRBJ1-1; 7 bases line up with TRBD1. The CDR3 length is 15 residues. The V gene end was trimmed by 0 bases and the J gene end by 5 bases; junction bases not matched to a gene: 6. Looked up from germline, CDR1 is MNHEY and CDR2 is SVGAGI. CDR3 residues: CASSYSLGGRTEAFF. The CDR3 DNA sequence: TGTGCCAGCAGTTACTCGTTAGGGGGCCGGACTGAAGCTTTCTTT.

This clonotype was recorded at least ten times. The V and J genes are TRBV7-9 and TRBJ2-3; D remains ambiguous. The CDR3 is 15 residues long. Trimming cost V 5 bases and J 1 base, with 13 bases left between them. Germline V gene sequence: CDR1 SEHNR, CDR2 FQNEAQ (reference sequence). This chain's CDR3 is CASSLLEARTDTQYF. In DNA form, the CDR3 reads TGTGCCAGCAGCCTCCTAGAGGCTCGCACAGATACGCAGTATTTT.

This clonotype was observed a handful of times. This chain links TRBV28 with TRBJ1-2; 9 nucleotides match TRBD1. Trimming cost V 3 bases and J 4 bases; bases outside gene matches: 3. Germline CDR1 reads MDHEN; CDR2 reads SYDVKM. CDR3 length equals 14 residues. CDR3 residues: CASSFPGQGYGYTF. The CDR3 DNA follows: TGTGCCAGCAGTTTTCCGGGACAGGGCTATGGCTACACCTTC.

In this sample, this clonotype turned up many times. This rearrangement joins TRBV2 to TRBJ1-2, with a weak D call TRBD1 (6 bases). The V and J ends lost 5 bases and 5 bases respectively, with 24 bases between them. The CDR3 loop spans 17 amino acids. Germline values: CDR1 SNHLY, CDR2 FYNNEI. The CDR3 region is CASSLPPQLTGHYGYTF. CDR3 DNA: TGTGCCAGCAGTCTCCCACCCCAATTGACAGGACATTATGGCTACACCTTC.

There are many counts of this clonotype. The rearrangement links TRBV7-2 to TRBJ2-2; D gene uncertain. The CDR3 is 16 residues long. The germline CDR1 and CDR2 sequences are SGHTA and FQGNSA. Trimming left V 5 bases short and J 4 bases short, with 17 bases between. The CDR3 spells CASSRRPVMGTGELFF. The CDR3 nucleotides read TGTGCCAGCAGCCGTCGTCCCGTAATGGGCACCGGGGAGCTGTTTTTT.

This chain joins TRBV16 and TRBJ2-7; the D gene could be TRBD1 or TRBD2 (5 bases each). Trimming cost V 4 bases and J 3 bases, with 13 bases left between them. The germline V gene encodes CDR1 KGHSY and CDR2 FQNENV. This CDR3 spans 14 amino acids. Written as DNA, the CDR3 is TGTGCCAGCAGCCCATGGGACCAAATCTACGAGCAGTACTTC. This gives the protein CASSPWDQIYEQYF. Variable domain in full (rest from reference TRBV16 and TRBJ2-7): GEEVAQTPKHLVRGEGQKAKLYCAPIKGHSYVFWYQQVLKNEFKFLISFQNENVFDETGMPKERFSAKCLPNSPCSLEIQATKLEDSAVYFCASSPWDQIYEQYFGPGTRLTVT.

The chain employs TRBV6-1 and TRBJ2-1; D ambiguous. V lost 7 bases to trimming and J lost 0 bases, with 7 bases between them. CDR1 is MNHNS, CDR2 SASEGT, per germline. CDR3 length: 13 residues. Here the CDR3 DNA reads TGTGCCAGCATCGAGATCTCCTACAATGAGCAGTTCTTC. This codes for CASIEISYNEQFF.

The V gene is TRBV20-1, the J gene TRBJ2-3; D is tentatively TRBD1 or TRBD2 (5 bases each). Trimming removed 1 base from V and 2 bases from J, with 13 bases in between. The CDR3 runs to 15 residues. Germline CDR1 and CDR2: DFQATT and SNEGSKA (reference sequence). CDR3: CSARVGASPTDTQYF. The CDR3 DNA follows: TGCAGTGCTAGAGTTGGGGCTAGCCCCACAGATACGCAGTATTTT.

Of note for this clonotype: Just one base apart from a much larger clone, this may be a read error. J is TRBJ2-5 and V is TRBV28; possible D gene TRBD2, 5 bases. CDR1 is MDHEN and CDR2 is SYDVKM in the germline V gene. This CDR3 comprises 16 residues. The CDR3 DNA sequence: TGTACCAGCAGTTTGGAGAGGACTGGAGAATGGGAGACCCAGTACTTC. It specifies CTSSLERTGEWETQYF.

This clonotype showed up just once. The chain is built from TRBV12-3 or TRBV12-4 and TRBJ1-1, with 8 nucleotides matching TRBD1. The CDR3 loop spans 15 amino acids. V shed 6 bases, J shed 1 base, and the junction held 7 bases outside the gene matches. The CDR3 DNA reads TGTGCCAGCAGACACACCGACAGGGGGAACACTGAAGCTTTCTTT. As protein: CASRHTDRGNTEAFF.

This clonotype was picked up a small number of times. The chain has TRBV12-3 or TRBV12-4 and TRBJ2-2; D is undetermined. The CDR3 contains 16 residues. The V end was cut by 7 bases, the J end by 0 bases, with 15 bases between. The CDR3 is CASTYWASSNTGELFF. For the CDR3, the DNA is TGTGCCAGCACCTACTGGGCCTCTTCGAACACCGGGGAGCTGTTTTTT.

The table lists this clonotype with a few counts. The chain couples TRBV12-3 or TRBV12-4 to TRBJ1-1, with unresolved D. The V and J ends lost 6 bases and 1 base respectively, with 9 bases between them. The CDR3 length is 13 residues. DNA for the CDR3: TGTGCCAGCAGCCGGACTGGGAACACTGAAGCTTTCTTT. This translates into CASSRTGNTEAFF.